These 13 T cell receptor beta chains share one sample of origin, sequenced in a study of T cell repertoires in cytomegalovirus infection (dated by TCRdb to 2018 to 2020). The meaning of the sample's treatment or condition label: in vitro stimulation with specific CMV peptide epitopes to enrich CMV-specific T cells. For these TCRs, the target antigens are not known. Sequencing was carried out with an Illumina HiSeq 1500. The public reads were quality trimmed at Q25 with fastp and then assembled into clones with MiXCR by TCRdb, keeping productive beta chains. Entries that share a CDR3 protein sequence are merged under the most common genes and DNA. Here the sample has approximately 910,000 distinct CDR3 sequences; about a third occur a single time. The leading ten clones occupy 11% to 15% of the sample. The material sequenced was cultured CD8+ T cells from PBMCs, taken from culture after CMV antigen stimulation. The receptors originated from a human donor in good health (CMV status not recorded). Some clones in this sample may be carry-over from other donors' samples.

The chain joins TRBV6-5 to TRBJ2-5; no clear D gene. V was trimmed by 4 bases and J by 2 bases, leaving 17 bases between them. Germline values: CDR1 MNHEY, CDR2 SVGAGI. CDR3 length equals 16 residues. Here the CDR3 reads CASSLRYTVIQETQYF. CDR3 DNA sequence: TGTGCCAGCAGTTTGAGGTACACAGTCATACAAGAGACCCAGTACTTC.

The chain combines TRBV5-4 with TRBJ1-5, with 11 bases lining up with TRBD1. CDR3 length equals 14 residues. Germline V CDR1 and CDR2: SGHNT, YYREEE (reference sequence). The J segment lost 7 bases and the V segment lost 4 bases, leaving 4 bases of the junction unmatched. The CDR3 loop is CASSVDRGQQPQHF. The CDR3 DNA reads TGTGCCAGCAGCGTGGACAGGGGGCAACAGCCCCAGCATTTT.

The chain has TRBV15 and TRBJ2-7, with 7 bases aligning to TRBD1. V lost 3 bases, J lost 6 bases, and 5 bases stayed unmatched. There are 13 residues in the CDR3. Germline V CDR1 and CDR2: LNHNV, YYDKDF (reference sequence). As DNA, the CDR3 is TGTGCCACCAGCAGGTCCCAGGGGGTCGAGCAGTACGTC. As protein: CATSRSQGVEQYV.

This clonotype was counted only a few times. The genes are TRBV4-1 and TRBJ2-5, with 12 bases aligning to TRBD1. Unmatched junction bases numbered 0, after V lost 0 bases and J lost 4 bases. Germline V gives CDR1 MGHRA, CDR2 YSYEKL. The CDR3 runs to 15 residues. The CDR3, as DNA: TGCGCCAGCAGCCAAGAGGGACAGGGGGCAGAGACCCAGTACTTC. It yields the protein CASSQEGQGAETQYF.

This sequence joins TRBV4-3 and TRBJ2-2; 14 nucleotides agree with TRBD2. CDR3 length equals 18 residues. Germline values: CDR1 LGHNA, CDR2 YSLEER. The V gene end was trimmed by 0 bases and the J gene end by 0 bases; junction bases not matched to a gene: 0. CDR3 sequence reads: CASSQEGLAGANTGELFF. CDR3 coding DNA: TGCGCCAGCAGCCAAGAGGGACTAGCGGGGGCGAACACCGGGGAGCTGTTTTTT.

Only a few counts were recorded for this clonotype. The CDR3 region is CASSQTPGAGTGELFF. For the CDR3, the DNA is TGTGCCAGCAGCCAAACCCCGGGGGCGGGCACCGGGGAGCTGTTTTTT. The chain carries TRBV7-8 and TRBJ2-2; tentatively, D is TRBD1 or TRBD2 (6 bases each). This CDR3 is 16 amino acids long. Germline V CDR1 and CDR2: SGHVS, FQNEAQ. V gave up 5 bases and J gave up 4 bases, with 17 bases separating them. Using reference TRBV7-8 and TRBJ2-2 for the parts outside the CDR3, the full variable domain is GAGVSQSPRYKVAKRGQDVALRCDPISGHVSLFWYQQALGQGPEFLTYFQNEAQLDKSGLPSDRFFAERPEGSVSTLKIQRTQQEDSAVYLCASSQTPGAGTGELFFGEGSRLTVL.

J is TRBJ2-3 and V is TRBV5-4; D is unresolved. The CDR3 loop spans 13 amino acids. Trimming removed 1 base from V and 5 bases from J, with 8 bases in between. Germline CDR1 and CDR2: SGHNT and YYREEE (reference sequence). The CDR3 nucleotides read TGTGCCAGCAGCTTGAAGTGGGGAGATACGCAGTATTTT. Translated, it gives CASSLKWGDTQYF.

Only a few counts were recorded for this clonotype. The J gene is TRBJ2-5, the V gene TRBV12-5; D possibly corresponds to TRBD1 (6 bases). CDR3 length equals 16 residues. Trimming pared 4 bases from V and 3 bases from J, leaving 18 bases between. The germline V gene encodes CDR1 LGHNT and CDR2 FRNRAP. DNA for the CDR3: TGTGCTAGTGGTTCCTCGGCCAGGGGTCTCGAAGAGACCCAGTACTTC. Encoded protein: CASGSSARGLEETQYF.

The rearrangement links TRBV7-9 to TRBJ2-2, with D maybe TRBD1 (5 bases). The germline CDR1 and CDR2 sequences are SEHNR and FQNEAQ (reference sequence). This CDR3 spans 16 amino acids. V gave up 3 bases and J gave up 1 base, with 12 bases separating them. CDR3 sequence reads: CASSLGQTRNTGELFF. As DNA, the CDR3 is TGTGCCAGCAGCTTGGGGCAAACACGGAACACCGGGGAGCTGTTTTTT.

V is TRBV12-3 or TRBV12-4 and J is TRBJ1-3; D is ambiguous. V was pared by 9 bases and J by 0 bases, with 9 bases between. This CDR3 has 13 amino acids. The CDR3 sequence: CASGRDSGNTIYF. In DNA, the CDR3 is TGTGCCAGTGGAAGGGACTCTGGAAACACCATATATTTT.

This chain uses TRBV19 with TRBJ1-1; D is uncertain. The germline V and J ends were trimmed by 5 bases and 13 bases, with 20 bases remaining between them. The germline CDR1 and CDR2 sequences are LNHDA and SQIVND (reference sequence). The CDR3 totals 13 residues. CDR3 amino acids: CASSFSVGLEGFF. The CDR3 DNA sequence: TGTGCCAGTAGTTTCAGCGTCGGCCTTGAGGGTTTCTTT.

The rearrangement uses TRBV7-2 and TRBJ1-6, with 10 positions matching TRBD1. Germline values: CDR1 SGHTA, CDR2 FQGNSA. The V and J ends lost 2 bases and 10 bases, in that order; junction bases with no gene match: 8. This CDR3 region has 16 residues. In nucleotides, the CDR3 is TGTGCCAGCAGCTTATGGGACAGGGGAATAGAATCACCCCTCCACTTT. Translated, it gives CASSLWDRGIESPLHF.

This clonotype has at least ten counts. The chain employs TRBV10-3 and TRBJ1-1; D perhaps matches TRBD1 (5 bases). CDR1 is ENHRY, CDR2 SYGVKD, per germline. The CDR3 runs to 14 residues. The V end was cut by 3 bases, the J end by 4 bases, with 12 bases between. In DNA form, the CDR3 reads TGTGCCATCAGTGACCCCGGGGGGGGCACTGAAGCTTTCTTT. It is translated as CAISDPGGGTEAFF.